This T cell receptor (beta chain) was identified during a study of sequential checkpoint blockade in melanoma. Treatment described: randomized to nivolumab then ipilimumab (arm A) or the reverse (arm B). The CDR3 extends over 14 amino acids. From germline, CDR1 is SGHNT and CDR2 YENEEA. J gave up 7 bases and V 5 bases, and 10 bases lay outside the gene matches. This clone appeared many times. Profiling relied on immunoSEQ multiplex PCR, and the TCRdb table lists in-frame clones only, not all of them. The profile shows 13,000 or so clones, 27% of them singletons. The chain is built from TRBV11-3 and TRBJ2-5, with 7 bases that match TRBD2. This sequence was found in a human donor with melanoma. The input for sequencing was tumor tissue (inferred from file names), taken from a patient given nivolumab and ipilimumab in sequence. CDR3 in amino acids: CASSHPSGEGTQYF. CDR3 DNA: TGTGCCAGCAGCCATCCCAGCGGGGAGGGGACCCAGTACTTC.